This record looks at one TCR beta chain sequence and its context. V was pared by 3 bases and J by 7 bases, with 8 bases between. The CDR3 length is 12 residues. The germline V gene has CDR1 SGHTS and CDR2 YDEGEE. This record comes from a study of blood T cell repertoires in COVID-19. About the research overall: Both acute and convalescent COVID-19 samples were obtained from the United States, Italy and Spain. Sources were T cells, B-cell-depleted T cells, or PBMCs; the material itself was cDNA or gDNA.

Original processing methods: Reference gene primers were amplified, and this amplification served to estimate nucleated cell counts. The table came from immunoSEQ multiplex PCR; TCRdb's copy has only in-frame clones and leaves some out. Clone size and V and J calls were adopted from that table, with D and trimming inferred from the DNA. The sample has around 64,000 clones; about 87% are singletons. Material for sequencing was peripheral blood. The receptor comes from a man aged 45-65 years with active COVID-19. V usage is TRBV5-8 and J usage is TRBJ2-1; D remains ambiguous. CDR3 bases: TGTGCCAGCAGCTCGACGGGTAATGAGCAGTTCTTC. This sequence encodes CASSSTGNEQFF.